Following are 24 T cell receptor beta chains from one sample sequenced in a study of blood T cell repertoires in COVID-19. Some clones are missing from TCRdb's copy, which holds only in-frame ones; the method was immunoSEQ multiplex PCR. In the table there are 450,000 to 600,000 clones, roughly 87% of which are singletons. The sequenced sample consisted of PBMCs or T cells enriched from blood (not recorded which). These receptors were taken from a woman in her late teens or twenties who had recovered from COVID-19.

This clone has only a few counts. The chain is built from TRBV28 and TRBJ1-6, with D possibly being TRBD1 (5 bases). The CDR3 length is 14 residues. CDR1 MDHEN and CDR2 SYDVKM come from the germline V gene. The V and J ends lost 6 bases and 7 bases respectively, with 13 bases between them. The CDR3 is CASSHEGRNSPLHF. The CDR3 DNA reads TGTGCCAGCAGCCACGAGGGGAGGAATTCACCCCTCCACTTT. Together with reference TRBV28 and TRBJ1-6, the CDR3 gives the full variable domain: DVKVTQSSRYLVKRTGEKVFLECVQDMDHENMFWYRQDPGLGLRLIYFSYDVKMKEKGDIPEGYSVSREKKERFSLILESASTNQTSMYLCASSHEGRNSPLHFGNGTRLTVT.

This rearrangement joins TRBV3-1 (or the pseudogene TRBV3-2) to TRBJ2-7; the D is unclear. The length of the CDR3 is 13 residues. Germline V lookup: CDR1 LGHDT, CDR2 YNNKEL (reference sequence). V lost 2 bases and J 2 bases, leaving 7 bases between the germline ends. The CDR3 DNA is TGTGCCAGCAGCCAATCCGTCCCCTACGAGCAGTACTTC. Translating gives CASSQSVPYEQYF.

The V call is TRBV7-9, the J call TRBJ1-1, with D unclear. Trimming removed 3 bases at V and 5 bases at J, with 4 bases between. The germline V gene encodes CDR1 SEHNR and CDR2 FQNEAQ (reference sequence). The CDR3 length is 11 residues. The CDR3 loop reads CASSFRTEAFF. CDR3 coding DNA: TGTGCCAGCAGCTTTCGTACTGAAGCTTTCTTT.

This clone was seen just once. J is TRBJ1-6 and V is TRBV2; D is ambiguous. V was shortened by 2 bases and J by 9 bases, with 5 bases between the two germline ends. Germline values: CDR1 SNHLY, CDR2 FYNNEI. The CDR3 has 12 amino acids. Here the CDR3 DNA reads TGTGCCAGCAGTGAAAAGAGTTCACCCCTCCACTTT. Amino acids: CASSEKSSPLHF. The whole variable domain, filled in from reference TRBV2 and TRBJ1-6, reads EPEVTQTPSHQVTQMGQEVILRCVPISNHLYFYWYRQILGQKVEFLVSFYNNEISEKSEIFDDQFSVERPDGSNFTLKIRSTKLEDSAMYFCASSEKSSPLHFGNGTRLTVT.

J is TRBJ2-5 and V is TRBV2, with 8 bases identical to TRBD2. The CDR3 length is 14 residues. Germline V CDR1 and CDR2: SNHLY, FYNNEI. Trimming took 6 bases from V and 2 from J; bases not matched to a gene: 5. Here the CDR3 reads CASRWASGQETQYF. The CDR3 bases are TGTGCCAGCAGGTGGGCTAGCGGGCAAGAGACCCAGTACTTC.

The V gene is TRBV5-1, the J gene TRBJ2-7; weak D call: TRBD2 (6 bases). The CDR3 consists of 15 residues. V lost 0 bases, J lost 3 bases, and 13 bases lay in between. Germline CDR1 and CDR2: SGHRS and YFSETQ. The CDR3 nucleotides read TGCGCCAGCAGCTTGGCGGGGGATATGGGCTACGAGCAGTACTTC. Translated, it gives CASSLAGDMGYEQYF. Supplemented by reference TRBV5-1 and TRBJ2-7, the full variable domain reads KAGVTQTPRYLIKTRGQQVTLSCSPISGHRSVSWYQQTPGQGLQFLFEYFSETQRNKGNFPGRFSGRQFSNSRSEMNVSTLELGDSALYLCASSLAGDMGYEQYFGPGTRLTVT.

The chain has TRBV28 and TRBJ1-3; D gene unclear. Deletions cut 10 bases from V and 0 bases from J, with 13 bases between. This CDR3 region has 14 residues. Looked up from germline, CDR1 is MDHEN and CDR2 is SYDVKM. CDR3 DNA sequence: TGTGCCACCGCGGACTGGCACTCTGGAAACACCATATATTTT. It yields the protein CATADWHSGNTIYF.

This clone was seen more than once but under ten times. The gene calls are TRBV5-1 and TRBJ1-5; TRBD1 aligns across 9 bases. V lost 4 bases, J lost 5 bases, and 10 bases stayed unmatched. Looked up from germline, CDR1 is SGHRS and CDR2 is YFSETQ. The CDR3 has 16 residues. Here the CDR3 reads CASSPGGQGLHQPQHF. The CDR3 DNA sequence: TGCGCCAGCAGCCCTGGGGGACAGGGCCTACATCAGCCCCAGCATTTT.

DNA for the CDR3: TGTGCCAGCTCACCCGCGACGGAGATGAACACTGAAGCTTTCTTT. Its protein product is CASSPATEMNTEAFF. The gene calls are TRBV18 and TRBJ1-1; no clear D gene. V lost 3 bases, J lost 0 bases, and 11 bases lay in between. Germline-derived CDR1 and CDR2 are KGHSH and LQKENI. This CDR3 contains 15 residues. Full variable domain (remainder filled in from reference TRBV18 and TRBJ1-1): NAGVMQNPRHLVRRRGQEARLRCSPMKGHSHVYWYRQLPEEGLKFMVYLQKENIIDESGMPKERFSAEFPKEGPSILRIQQVVRGDSAAYFCASSPATEMNTEAFFGQGTRLTVV.

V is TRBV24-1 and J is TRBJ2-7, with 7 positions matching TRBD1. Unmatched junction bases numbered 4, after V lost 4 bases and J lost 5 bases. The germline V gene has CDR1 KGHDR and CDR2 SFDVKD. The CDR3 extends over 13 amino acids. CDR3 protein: CATSDPTGNEQYF. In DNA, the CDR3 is TGTGCCACCAGTGACCCGACAGGGAACGAGCAGTACTTC.

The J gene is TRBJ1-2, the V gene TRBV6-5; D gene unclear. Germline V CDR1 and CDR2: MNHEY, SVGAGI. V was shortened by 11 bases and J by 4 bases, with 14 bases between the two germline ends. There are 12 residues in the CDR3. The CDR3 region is CALSIGGYGYTF. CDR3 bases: TGTGCCCTCTCGATTGGCGGCTATGGCTACACCTTC.

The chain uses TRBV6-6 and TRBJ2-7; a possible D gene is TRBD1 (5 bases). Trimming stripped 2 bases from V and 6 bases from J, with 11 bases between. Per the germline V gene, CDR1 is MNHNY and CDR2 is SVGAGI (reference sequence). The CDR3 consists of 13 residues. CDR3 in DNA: TGTGCCAGCAGTTACGCAGGGCAAGGCGAGCAGTACTTC. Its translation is CASSYAGQGEQYF.

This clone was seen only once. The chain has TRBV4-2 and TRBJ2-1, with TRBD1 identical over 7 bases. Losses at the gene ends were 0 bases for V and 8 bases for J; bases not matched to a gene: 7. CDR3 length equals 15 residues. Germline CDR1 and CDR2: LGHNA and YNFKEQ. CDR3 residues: CASSQDKGAPHEQFF. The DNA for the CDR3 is TGTGCCAGCAGCCAAGATAAGGGGGCCCCCCATGAGCAGTTCTTC.

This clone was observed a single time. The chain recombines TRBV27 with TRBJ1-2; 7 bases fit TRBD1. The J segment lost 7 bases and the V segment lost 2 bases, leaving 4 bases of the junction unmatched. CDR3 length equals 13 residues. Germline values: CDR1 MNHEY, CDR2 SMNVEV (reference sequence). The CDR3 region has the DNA TGTGCCAGCAGTTTAAAGGGGGCAGGTGGCTACACCTTC. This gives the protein CASSLKGAGGYTF.

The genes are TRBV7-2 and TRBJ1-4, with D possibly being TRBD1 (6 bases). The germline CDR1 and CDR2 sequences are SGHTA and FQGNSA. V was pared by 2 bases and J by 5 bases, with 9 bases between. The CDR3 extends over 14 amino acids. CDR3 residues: CASSLQGQNEKLFF. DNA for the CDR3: TGTGCCAGCAGCTTACAGGGACAAAATGAAAAACTGTTTTTT.

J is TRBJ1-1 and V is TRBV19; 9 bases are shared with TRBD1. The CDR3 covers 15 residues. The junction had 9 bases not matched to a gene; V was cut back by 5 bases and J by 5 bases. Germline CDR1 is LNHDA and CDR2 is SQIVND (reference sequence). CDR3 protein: CASSPGTGRWTEAFF. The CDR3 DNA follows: TGTGCCAGTAGTCCCGGGACAGGGCGATGGACTGAAGCTTTCTTT.

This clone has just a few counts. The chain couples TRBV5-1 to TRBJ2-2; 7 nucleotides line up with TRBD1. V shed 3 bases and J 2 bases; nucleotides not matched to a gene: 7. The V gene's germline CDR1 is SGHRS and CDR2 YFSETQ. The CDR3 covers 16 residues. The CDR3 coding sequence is TGCGCCAGCAGCTCATCCGGGACAGCCAACACCGGGGAGCTGTTTTTT. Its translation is CASSSSGTANTGELFF.

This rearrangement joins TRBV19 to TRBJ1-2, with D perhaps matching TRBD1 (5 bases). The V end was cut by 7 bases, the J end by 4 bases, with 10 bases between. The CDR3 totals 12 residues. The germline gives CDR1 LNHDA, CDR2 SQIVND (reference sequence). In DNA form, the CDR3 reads TGTGCCAGTACGCAGGGTTTCTATGGCTACACCTTC. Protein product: CASTQGFYGYTF. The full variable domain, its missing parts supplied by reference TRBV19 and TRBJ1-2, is DGGITQSPKYLFRKEGQNVTLSCEQNLNHDAMYWYRQDPGQGLRLIYYSQIVNDFQKGDIAEGYSVSREKKESFPLTVTSAQKNPTAFYLCASTQGFYGYTFGSGTRLTVV.

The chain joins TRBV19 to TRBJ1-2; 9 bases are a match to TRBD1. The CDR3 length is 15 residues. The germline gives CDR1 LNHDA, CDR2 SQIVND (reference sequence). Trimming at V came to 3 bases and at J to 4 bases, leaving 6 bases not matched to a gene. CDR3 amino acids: CASSMGTGMAYGYTF. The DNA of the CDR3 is TGTGCCAGTAGTATGGGGACAGGGATGGCCTATGGCTACACCTTC.

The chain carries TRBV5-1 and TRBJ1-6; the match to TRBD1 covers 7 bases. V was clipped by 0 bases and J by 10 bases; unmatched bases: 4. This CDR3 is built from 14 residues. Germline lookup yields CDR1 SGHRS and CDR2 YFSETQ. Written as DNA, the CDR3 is TGCGCCAGCAGCTTGGTGGCAGGGGGGTCACCCCTCCACTTT. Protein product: CASSLVAGGSPLHF.

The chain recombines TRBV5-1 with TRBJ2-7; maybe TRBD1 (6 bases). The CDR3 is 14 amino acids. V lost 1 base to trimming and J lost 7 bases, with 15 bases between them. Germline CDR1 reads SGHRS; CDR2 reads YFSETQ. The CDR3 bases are TGCGCCAGCAGCTTGATCCCGATCCAGGGGGAGCAGTACTTC. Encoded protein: CASSLIPIQGEQYF.

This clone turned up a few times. The CDR3 here is CASSKAGEERTDTQYF. The CDR3 nucleotides read TGTGCCAGCAGCAAAGCAGGGGAGGAACGCACAGATACGCAGTATTTT. The chain couples TRBV21-1 to TRBJ2-3; no check of the table's D call, TRBD2, against the DNA was made. TRBV21-1 is termed a pseudogene. The CDR3 extends over 16 amino acids.

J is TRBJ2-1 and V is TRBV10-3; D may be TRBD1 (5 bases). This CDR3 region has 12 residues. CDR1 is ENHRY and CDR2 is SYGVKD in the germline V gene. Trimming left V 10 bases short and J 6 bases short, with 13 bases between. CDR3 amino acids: CATWTRSNEQFF. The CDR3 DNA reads TGTGCCACCTGGACACGAAGCAATGAGCAGTTCTTC.

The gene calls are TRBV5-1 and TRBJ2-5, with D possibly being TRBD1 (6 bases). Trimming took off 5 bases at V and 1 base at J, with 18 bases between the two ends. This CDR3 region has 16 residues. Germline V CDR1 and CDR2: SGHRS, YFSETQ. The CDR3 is CASRPYSGDLQETQYF. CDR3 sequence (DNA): TGCGCCAGCAGGCCCTATTCAGGGGACCTCCAAGAGACCCAGTACTTC.